This passage covers 32 T cell receptor beta chains from one sample sequenced in a study of OX40 agonist ivuxolimab in advanced cancers. Receptor amplification or capture employed the immunoSEQ multiplex PCR assay. The clones in this table, taken by TCRdb from immuneACCESS, are in-frame only. Not every clone is retained; where verified, under half of the shortfall comes from an unresolved V gene, and the cause of the rest is unknown. The sample contains over 45,000 clones, about four fifths of them found a single time. The ten biggest clones cover approximately 1.2% of the sample. Sample: CD4+ or CD8+ T cells sorted from blood, taken in a trial of the OX40 agonist ivuxolimab. The receptors were sampled from an adult with an advanced solid tumor such as melanoma, head and neck, liver or kidney cancer.

As DNA, the CDR3 is TGCGCCAGCAGCTTGGTGTTAGGCGGACGTGGTGGCTACACCTTC. Amino acids: CASSLVLGGRGGYTF. The chain is built from TRBV5-1 and TRBJ1-2; D remains unclear. This CDR3 contains 15 residues. CDR1 is SGHRS, CDR2 YFSETQ, per germline. V was trimmed by 0 bases and J by 7 bases, leaving 16 bases between them.

The chain has TRBV2 and TRBJ1-2; 11 nucleotides match TRBD1. The CDR3 has 15 amino acids. CDR1 and CDR2 (germline): SNHLY, FYNNEI. J gave up 8 bases and V 2 bases, and 7 bases lay outside the gene matches. Here the CDR3 reads CASSEQGQGVGGYTF. The CDR3 bases are TGTGCCAGCAGTGAACAGGGACAGGGGGTTGGGGGCTACACCTTC.

The rearrangement joins TRBV7-9 to TRBJ2-1; D gene unclear. The germline V gene has CDR1 SEHNR and CDR2 FQNEAQ (reference sequence). Trimming took off 1 base at V and 3 bases at J, with 7 bases between the two ends. The CDR3 spans 14 residues. The CDR3 DNA sequence: TGTGCCAGCAGCTTAGAAGGGTTCTACAATGAGCAGTTCTTC. Its protein product is CASSLEGFYNEQFF.

Note on this clone: At the DNA level, this CDR3 is encoded by other sequences in the same sample as well. The CDR3 spells CASSSTLDTQYF. CDR3 sequence (DNA): TGTGCCAGCAGTTCGACATTGGATACGCAGTATTTT. The chain links TRBV28 to TRBJ2-3; unclear D gene. The CDR3 sequence is 12 residues long. V shed 4 bases and J shed 6 bases, with 8 bases lying between them. Germline values: CDR1 MDHEN, CDR2 SYDVKM.

The CDR3 sequence is CASSFAPGQGYEQYF. The CDR3 DNA follows: TGTGCCAGCAGCTTCGCCCCGGGACAGGGTTACGAGCAGTACTTC. The V call is TRBV6-1, the J call TRBJ2-7, with 9 bases fitting TRBD1. V trimming: 6 bases; J trimming: 4 bases; junction bases outside the gene matches: 10. The CDR3 covers 15 residues. Germline CDR1 and CDR2: MNHNS and SASEGT.

The chain couples TRBV19 to TRBJ2-5, with D maybe TRBD2 (8 bases). Trimming took 10 bases from V and 7 from J, leaving 19 bases between them. Germline V gene lookup returns CDR1 LNHDA and CDR2 SQIVND (reference sequence). CDR3 length: 13 residues. This CDR3 is CATLPGGGGTQYF. CDR3 bases: TGTGCCACCCTACCGGGAGGGGGCGGGACCCAGTACTTC.

This sequence joins TRBV19 and TRBJ1-1, with unresolved D. This CDR3 has 15 residues. V was shortened by 3 bases and J by 10 bases, with 21 bases between the two germline ends. Germline V lookup: CDR1 LNHDA, CDR2 SQIVND (reference sequence). In nucleotides, the CDR3 is TGTGCCAGTAGTATGGGCGAGCAGAGTCCCCGGGGAGCTTTCTTT. This sequence encodes CASSMGEQSPRGAFF.

V gene TRBV6-4 combines with J gene TRBJ1-1; D uncertain. This CDR3 contains 14 residues. V lost 3 bases, J lost 1 base, and 9 bases lay in between. Looked up from germline, CDR1 is MRHNA and CDR2 is SNTAGT. The CDR3 loop reads CASSETRENTEAFF. CDR3 coding DNA: TGTGCCAGCAGTGAGACCCGGGAGAACACTGAAGCTTTCTTT.

This clone was found once. This rearrangement joins TRBV15 to TRBJ2-7; 7 bases match TRBD1. CDR1 is LNHNV, CDR2 YYDKDF, per germline (reference sequence). The CDR3 covers 15 residues. Trimming removed 0 bases from V and 5 bases from J; junction bases left unmatched: 7. CDR3 loop: CATSRDGEGGHEQYF. The CDR3 nucleotides read TGTGCCACCAGCAGAGATGGGGAAGGGGGCCACGAGCAGTACTTC.

The chain couples TRBV6-5 to TRBJ2-7; 7 bases align to TRBD1. J lost 7 bases, V lost 6 bases, and 6 bases had no gene match. The CDR3 is 12 amino acids. Germline lookup yields CDR1 MNHEY and CDR2 SVGAGI. The CDR3 bases are TGTGCCAGCAGCCGACAGGGCCGGGAGCAGTACTTC. As protein: CASSRQGREQYF.

The rearrangement links TRBV6-6 to TRBJ1-5, with TRBD1 as a possible D gene (6 bases). V was cut by 2 bases and J by 4 bases, with 12 bases left in between. The CDR3 is made up of 15 amino acids. Germline assignment: CDR1 MNHNY and CDR2 SVGAGI (reference sequence). CDR3 nucleotide sequence: TGTGCCAGCAGTTACCTACAGGGTCCTAATCAGCCCCAGCATTTT. Amino acids: CASSYLQGPNQPQHF.

This chain joins TRBV6-6 and TRBJ2-7; TRBD2 might be the D (6 bases). Germline-derived CDR1 and CDR2 are MNHNY and SVGAGI (reference sequence). V gave up 2 bases and J gave up 2 bases, with 7 bases separating them. CDR3 length: 13 residues. The CDR3 bases are TGTGCCAGCAGTTACCGACTAGCCTACGAGCAGTACTTC. Its protein product is CASSYRLAYEQYF.

The chain links TRBV19 to TRBJ1-4; TRBD1 aligns across 8 bases. Unmatched junction bases numbered 12, after V lost 10 bases and J lost 8 bases. The CDR3 spans 14 residues. CDR1 is LNHDA, CDR2 SQIVND, per germline (reference sequence). The CDR3 loop is CATSPRTGLEKLFF. CDR3 DNA sequence: TGTGCCACCTCCCCCCGGACAGGGCTGGAAAAACTGTTTTTT.

The chain is built from TRBV27 and TRBJ2-7; TRBD1 might be the D (6 bases). Trimming took 0 bases from V and 0 from J, leaving 15 bases between them. The CDR3 runs to 17 residues. Germline V gene lookup returns CDR1 MNHEY and CDR2 SMNVEV (reference sequence). The CDR3, as DNA: TGTGCCAGCAGTTTATCCTCCAGACAGGATACCTCCTACGAGCAGTACTTC. It is translated as CASSLSSRQDTSYEQYF.

V usage is TRBV7-6 and J usage is TRBJ2-1; TRBD1 might be the D (6 bases). Trimming removed 5 bases from V and 1 base from J, with 15 bases in between. The CDR3 consists of 16 residues. Germline V gene data show CDR1 as SGHVS and CDR2 as FNYEAQ. The CDR3 is CASSRLVGASYNEQFF. The CDR3 region has the DNA TGTGCCAGCAGCCGGCTTGTGGGGGCGTCCTACAATGAGCAGTTCTTC.

The chain couples TRBV5-8 to TRBJ2-2; 7 bases map to TRBD1. In germline, CDR1 is SGHTS, CDR2 YDEGEE. The CDR3 totals 15 residues. V shed 2 bases and J 1 base; nucleotides not matched to a gene: 2. CDR3 protein: CASSLQGWNTGELFF. For the CDR3, the DNA is TGTGCCAGCAGCTTACAGGGGTGGAACACCGGGGAGCTGTTTTTT.

The V call is TRBV18, the J call TRBJ1-2; 7 positions agree with TRBD1. The ends lost 1 base at V and 3 bases at J; junction bases unmatched: 2. In germline, CDR1 is KGHSH, CDR2 LQKENI. CDR3 size: 14 residues. This CDR3 reads CASSPLGQDYGYTF. CDR3 DNA: TGTGCCAGCTCACCACTTGGACAGGACTATGGCTACACCTTC.

This sequence joins TRBV7-9 and TRBJ1-2, with D unclear. The CDR3 totals 13 residues. Trimming left V 5 bases short and J 8 bases short, with 15 bases between. The V gene's germline CDR1 is SEHNR and CDR2 FQNEAQ (reference sequence). The CDR3 DNA reads TGTGCCAGCAGCCCGCAAACAGTTAACGGCTACACCTTC. Translation: CASSPQTVNGYTF. The full variable domain, completed using reference TRBV7-9 and TRBJ1-2, is DTGVSQNPRHKITKRGQNVTFRCDPISEHNRLYWYRQTLGQGPEFLTYFQNEAQLEKSRLLSDRFSAERPKGSFSTLEIQRTEQGDSAMYLCASSPQTVNGYTFGSGTRLTVV.

This clone came up once. The chain is built from TRBV7-2 and TRBJ1-2; a possible D gene is TRBD1 (5 bases). Germline V gene data show CDR1 as SGHTA and CDR2 as FQGNSA. The CDR3 is made up of 14 amino acids. The V and J ends lost 3 bases and 4 bases respectively, with 12 bases between them. CDR3 region: CASSFPGISYGYTF. The CDR3 nucleotides read TGTGCCAGCAGCTTCCCAGGGATTTCCTATGGCTACACCTTC.

This chain joins TRBV6-5 and TRBJ2-3; weak D call: TRBD1 (6 bases). In germline, CDR1 is MNHEY, CDR2 SVGAGI. The CDR3 covers 15 residues. V lost 2 bases to trimming and J lost 0 bases, with 9 bases between them. The CDR3 reads CASSYVTGSTDTQYF. CDR3 coding DNA: TGTGCCAGCAGTTACGTGACAGGTAGCACAGATACGCAGTATTTT.

This rearrangement joins TRBV21-1 to TRBJ2-2. TRBV21-1 constitutes a pseudogene. This CDR3 has 14 amino acids. CDR3 loop: CAHRFSQPTGELFF. CDR3 sequence (DNA): TGTGCCCACCGGTTTTCCCAGCCCACCGGGGAGCTGTTTTTT.

In DNA, the CDR3 is TGTGCCAGCAGTGGCGGACGGTTAGGCTCTGGGGCCAACGTCCTGACTTTC. This gives the protein CASSGGRLGSGANVLTF. The V call is TRBV25-1, the J call TRBJ2-6; D is ambiguous. CDR1 is MGHDK, CDR2 SYGVNS, per germline. Trimming stripped 4 bases from V and 0 bases from J, with 13 bases between. The CDR3 is 17 residues long.

This clone has only one observation. The germline gene is not matched at one end of the junction; a read error may be the cause. This rearrangement joins TRBV7-3 to TRBJ2-3; a weak D match, TRBD2 (6 bases). The CDR3 runs 15 residues. Germline assignment: CDR1 SGHTA and CDR2 FQGTGA. The CDR3 region is CASSITSSGTDTQYF. In DNA form, the CDR3 reads TGTGCCAGCAGCATAACTAGCTCCGGCACAGATACGCAGTATTTT.

The rearrangement uses TRBV18 and TRBJ2-2, with D perhaps matching TRBD1 or TRBD2 (5 bases each). CDR1 is KGHSH, CDR2 LQKENI, per germline. CDR3 size: 16 residues. The V and J ends lost 2 bases and 3 bases respectively, with 13 bases between them. The CDR3 bases are TGTGCCAGCTCACCATCGCGAGGGGCCGACACCGGGGAGCTGTTTTTT. This sequence encodes CASSPSRGADTGELFF.

This clone was detected once. The chain recombines TRBV12-5 with TRBJ1-2, with 10 bases fitting TRBD1. V shed 2 bases, J shed 6 bases, and the junction held 6 bases outside the gene matches. Germline values: CDR1 LGHNT, CDR2 FRNRAP. This CDR3 has 15 amino acids. CDR3 nucleotide sequence: TGTGCTAGTGGTTTGTCCGACAGGGGGCGAGATGGCTACACCTTC. It codes for CASGLSDRGRDGYTF.

V and J are TRBV28 and TRBJ2-3, with 9 bases aligning to TRBD2. This CDR3 has 14 residues. V was pared by 7 bases and J by 5 bases, with 7 bases of the junction left unmatched. Germline V gives CDR1 MDHEN, CDR2 SYDVKM. DNA for the CDR3: TGTGCCAGCATGTCCGCGGGAGGGGAAGATACGCAGTATTTT. Its translation: CASMSAGGEDTQYF.

CDR3 nucleotides: TGTGCCAGCAGCCTCATCACAGGGACATCCTACAATGAGCAGTTCTTC. Protein sequence: CASSLITGTSYNEQFF. The V call is TRBV5-5, the J call TRBJ2-1, with D possibly TRBD1 on 6 matching bases. Trimming took 4 bases from V and 1 from J, leaving 15 bases between them. Per germline, CDR1 SGHKS and CDR2 YYEKEE (reference sequence). This CDR3 is built from 16 residues.

The gene calls are TRBV14 and TRBJ2-1, with no clear D. Trimming removed 2 bases from V and 1 base from J, with 6 bases in between. CDR1 and CDR2 (germline): SGHDN, FVKESK. The CDR3 covers 14 residues. CDR3 region: CASSQFRSYNEQFF. Written as DNA, the CDR3 is TGTGCCAGCAGCCAATTTCGATCCTACAATGAGCAGTTCTTC. Drawing the rest from reference TRBV14 and TRBJ2-1, the complete variable domain is EAGVTQFPSHSVIEKGQTVTLRCDPISGHDNLYWYRRVMGKEIKFLLHFVKESKQDESGMPNNRFLAERTGGTYSTLKVQPAELEDSGVYFCASSQFRSYNEQFFGPGTRLTVL.

In its sample, this clone ranks as medium-sized. The chain has TRBV7-2 and TRBJ2-2, with a possible D match to TRBD2 (5 bases). Germline V CDR1 and CDR2: SGHTA, FQGNSA. V dropped 5 bases and J dropped 7 bases, with 17 bases sitting between them. The CDR3 loop spans 15 amino acids. CDR3 protein: CASSRGAVLGGELFF. The CDR3 DNA reads TGTGCCAGCAGCCGAGGAGCGGTCCTTGGCGGGGAGCTGTTTTTT.

The chain combines TRBV7-2 with TRBJ2-1; 9 nucleotides match TRBD2. The CDR3 sequence is 13 residues long. V lost 3 bases, J lost 9 bases, and 3 bases stayed unmatched. Per the germline V gene, CDR1 is SGHTA and CDR2 is FQGNSA. The CDR3 here is CASSFSGGFEQFF. The DNA for the CDR3 is TGTGCCAGCAGCTTTAGCGGGGGATTTGAGCAGTTCTTC.

The chain couples TRBV5-1 to TRBJ2-1; no reliable D call. The CDR3 contains 13 residues. CDR1 SGHRS and CDR2 YFSETQ come from the germline V gene. The V and J ends lost 6 bases and 5 bases respectively, with 12 bases between them. CDR3 region: CASKKYINNEQFF. The CDR3 nucleotides are TGCGCCAGCAAGAAGTACATAAACAATGAGCAGTTCTTC.

This clone was seen only a few times. The gene calls are TRBV10-2 and TRBJ2-2; the match to TRBD2 covers 10 bases. The ends lost 2 bases at V and 8 bases at J; junction bases unmatched: 5. This CDR3 spans 15 amino acids. Germline V CDR1 and CDR2: WSHSY, SAAADI. The chain's CDR3 is CASSEVAGGTGELFF. The CDR3, as DNA: TGCGCCAGCAGTGAGGTAGCGGGAGGCACTGGGGAGCTGTTTTTT.